These T cell receptor beta chains were read from a single sample in a study of long-term antiretroviral therapy in people with HIV. Profiled with immunoSEQ multiplex PCR; TCRdb holds only in-frame clones, not every one. In the table there are roughly 16,000 clones, approximately 79% of which are singletons. The material sequenced was unsorted PBMCs, taken 2.3 years after starting antiretroviral therapy. The receptor set was obtained from a woman between 40 and 55 years old with HIV. Each CDR3 is given with its conserved first and last residue. A D gene is named only where the DNA matches it firmly. For some rows the clone size is stated as once, few or many, or as a class when expanded; others skip it.

>TRBD2|.|TRBV2|TRBJ2-3
CASTSGTTDTQYF
TGTGCCAGCACTAGCGGGACCACAGATACGCAGTATTTT
>.|few|TRBV4-2|TRBJ2-7
CASSPAGQPYYEQYF
TGTGCCAGCAGCCCAGCGGGACAGCCCTACTACGAGCAGTACTTC
>.|once|TRBV9|TRBJ2-2
CASSHGNTGELFF
TGTGCCAGCAGCCATGGAAACACCGGGGAGCTGTTTTTT
>.|.|TRBV6-5|TRBJ2-2
CASSEGARGGELFF
TGTGCCAGCAGTGAAGGGGCCCGGGGCGGGGAGCTGTTTTTT
>TRBD1|.|TRBV5-1|TRBJ1-2
CASSLEGGGGGYTF
TGCGCCAGCAGCTTGGAGGGAGGGGGCGGTGGCTACACCTTC
>TRBD2|.|TRBV7-6|TRBJ2-1
CASSLGQREYNEQFF
TGTGCCAGCAGCTTAGGTCAGCGGGAGTACAATGAGCAGTTCTTC
>.|.|TRBV4-1|TRBJ2-3
CASSQRSARLGSGTDTQYF
TGCGCCAGCAGCCAAAGAAGTGCCCGGCTAGGATCTGGCACAGATACGCAGTATTTT
>TRBD1|.|TRBV4-3|TRBJ2-7
CASSLGQGAYEQYF
TGCGCCAGCAGCCTCGGACAGGGGGCCTACGAGCAGTACTTC
>.|.|TRBV30|TRBJ2-3
CAWTLGRDYKQYF
TGTGCCTGGACCCTAGGCAGGGATTACAAACAGTATTTT
>.|.|TRBV5-1|TRBJ2-1
CASSLGKKAGALSYEQFF
TGCGCCAGCAGCTTGGGAAAGAAGGCAGGGGCATTGAGTTACGAGCAGTTCTTC
>.|.|TRBV19|TRBJ2-7
CASRALSSYEQYF
TGTGCCAGTAGGGCCCTGAGCTCCTACGAGCAGTACTTC
>.|.|TRBV7-2|TRBJ1-5
CASTPMVGNQPQHF
TGTGCCAGCACTCCGATGGTAGGCAATCAGCCCCAGCATTTT
>TRBD1|.|TRBV15|TRBJ2-1
CATRGGTGLNEQFF
TGTGCCACCAGAGGGGGGACAGGTCTCAATGAGCAGTTCTTC
>TRBD1|.|TRBV5-5|TRBJ1-5
CASSRDSTNQPQHF
TGTGCCAGCAGCCGGGACAGTACCAATCAGCCCCAGCATTTT
>.|.|TRBV5-1|TRBJ1-1
CASREGVHGTEAFF
TGCGCCAGCAGAGAAGGGGTTCATGGCACTGAAGCTTTCTTT
>.|.|TRBV19|TRBJ2-3
CASRGRGTDTQYF
TGTGCCAGTAGGGGACGGGGCACAGATACGCAGTATTTT
>.|few|TRBV2|TRBJ1-4
CASLARGGANEKLFF
TGTGCCAGCCTAGCCCGTGGGGGCGCGAATGAAAAACTGTTTTTT
>TRBD2|.|TRBV5-6|TRBJ2-5
CASSLLAGGRETQYF
TGTGCCAGCAGCTTGCTAGCGGGGGGCCGAGAGACCCAGTACTTC
>.|.|TRBV11-3|TRBJ2-7
CASSSPTRDLHPYEQYF
TGTGCCAGCAGCTCCCCCACTCGGGACTTACACCCCTACGAGCAGTACTTC
>TRBD1|.|TRBV18|TRBJ2-7
CASSPPIGQGALEQYF
TGTGCCAGCTCACCCCCGATCGGACAGGGGGCGCTTGAGCAGTACTTC
>TRBD1|once|TRBV9|TRBJ1-3
CASSPWTGEDGNTIYF
TGTGCCAGCAGCCCCTGGACAGGGGAGGATGGAAACACCATATATTTT
>TRBD2|.|TRBV2|TRBJ2-3
CASSAQRGAGDTQYF
TGTGCCAGCAGTGCCCAGCGGGGGGCCGGGGATACGCAGTATTTT
>.|.|TRBV7-2|TRBJ2-2
CASSLIGQPNTGELFF
TGTGCCAGCAGCCTGATAGGACAGCCGAACACCGGGGAGCTGTTTTTT
>.|once|TRBV27|TRBJ2-1
CASRVWEGDEQFF
TGTGCCAGCAGAGTCTGGGAAGGCGATGAGCAGTTCTTC
>TRBD1|.|TRBV15|TRBJ1-1
CATSTFRGRTEAFF
TGTGCCACCAGCACCTTCAGGGGGAGAACTGAAGCTTTCTTT
>.|once|TRBV13|TRBJ2-7
CASSVGGTPSYEQYF
TGTGCCAGCAGCGTTGGCGGGACGCCTTCCTACGAGCAGTACTTC
>TRBD1|few|TRBV6-6|TRBJ1-2
CASSALDRGGYTF
TGTGCCAGCAGTGCTTTGGACAGGGGCGGCTACACCTTC
>.|few|TRBV10-1|TRBJ2-7
CASSEARGTLRAEQYF
TGCGCCAGCAGTGAGGCCCGAGGGACCCTTCGGGCCGAGCAGTACTTC
>.|.|TRBV29-1|TRBJ1-5
CSVGEVGQPQHF
TGCAGCGTTGGGGAGGTTGGTCAGCCCCAGCATTTT
>TRBD2|.|TRBV9|TRBJ2-1
CASSPLGGAGNEQFF
TGTGCCAGCAGCCCGCTCGGGGGGGCAGGCAATGAGCAGTTCTTC
>.|.|TRBV6-1|TRBJ1-5
CASSEFWGQPQHF
TGTGCCAGCAGTGAGTTTTGGGGTCAGCCCCAGCATTTT
>.|.|TRBV7-9|TRBJ1-5
CASSSEADQPQHF
TGTGCCAGCAGCTCTGAGGCAGATCAGCCCCAGCATTTT
>TRBD1|.|TRBV7-9|TRBJ2-7
CASSSSGTGREQYF
TGTGCCAGCAGCTCCTCCGGGACAGGGCGCGAGCAGTACTTC
>.|.|TRBV7-8|TRBJ1-2
CASSLTSFGYGYTF
TGTGCCAGCAGCTTGACATCTTTTGGCTATGGCTACACCTTC
>.|.|TRBV7-9|TRBJ2-7
CASSSPGWYEQYF
TGTGCCAGCAGCTCGCCTGGATGGTACGAGCAGTACTTC
>TRBD2|.|TRBV5-1|TRBJ2-1
CASSRSGPTYNEQFF
TGCGCCAGCAGCCGTAGCGGGCCGACCTACAATGAGCAGTTCTTC